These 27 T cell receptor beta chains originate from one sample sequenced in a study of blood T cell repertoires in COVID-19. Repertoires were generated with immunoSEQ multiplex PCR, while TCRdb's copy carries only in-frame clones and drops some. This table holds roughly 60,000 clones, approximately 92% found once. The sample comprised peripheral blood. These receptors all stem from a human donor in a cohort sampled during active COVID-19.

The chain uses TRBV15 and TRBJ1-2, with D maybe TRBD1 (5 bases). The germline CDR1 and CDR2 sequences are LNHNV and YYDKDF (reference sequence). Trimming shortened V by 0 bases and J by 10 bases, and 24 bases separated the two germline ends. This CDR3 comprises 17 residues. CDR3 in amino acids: CATSREEGRAWRAAYTF. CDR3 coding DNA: TGTGCCACCAGCAGAGAGGAAGGCAGGGCATGGAGGGCGGCCTACACCTTC.

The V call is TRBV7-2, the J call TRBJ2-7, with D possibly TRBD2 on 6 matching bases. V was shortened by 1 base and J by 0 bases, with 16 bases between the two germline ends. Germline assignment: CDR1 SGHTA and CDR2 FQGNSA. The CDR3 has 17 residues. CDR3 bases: TGTGCCAGCAGCTTAGTTGCGGGGTCTGAGGCCTCCTACGAGCAGTACTTC. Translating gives CASSLVAGSEASYEQYF.

As DNA, the CDR3 is TGTGCCAGCAGCTTAGGGAGGGGGGGCGGTTACGAGCAGTACTTC. It specifies CASSLGRGGGYEQYF. This sequence joins TRBV11-2 and TRBJ2-7; TRBD2 is a possible D gene (7 bases). This CDR3 has 15 amino acids. Trimming took 1 base from V and 4 from J, leaving 14 bases between them. CDR1 SGHAT and CDR2 FQNNGV come from the germline V gene. Variable domain in full (rest from reference TRBV11-2 and TRBJ2-7): EAGVAQSPRYKIIEKRQSVAFWCNPISGHATLYWYQQILGQGPKLLIQFQNNGVVDDSQLPKDRFSAERLKGVDSTLKIQPAKLEDSAVYLCASSLGRGGGYEQYFGPGTRLTVT.

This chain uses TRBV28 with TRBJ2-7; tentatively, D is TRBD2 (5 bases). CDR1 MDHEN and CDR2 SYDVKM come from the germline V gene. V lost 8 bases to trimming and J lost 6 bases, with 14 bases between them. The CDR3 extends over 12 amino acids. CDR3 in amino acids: CASGLGLSEQYF. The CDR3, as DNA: TGTGCCAGCGGGCTAGGACTCTCCGAGCAGTACTTC.

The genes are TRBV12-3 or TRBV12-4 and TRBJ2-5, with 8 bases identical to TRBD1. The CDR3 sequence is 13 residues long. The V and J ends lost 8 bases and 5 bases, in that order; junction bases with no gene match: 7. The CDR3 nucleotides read TGTGCCAGCCGAACAGGGGGGCCGGAGACCCAGTACTTC. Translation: CASRTGGPETQYF.

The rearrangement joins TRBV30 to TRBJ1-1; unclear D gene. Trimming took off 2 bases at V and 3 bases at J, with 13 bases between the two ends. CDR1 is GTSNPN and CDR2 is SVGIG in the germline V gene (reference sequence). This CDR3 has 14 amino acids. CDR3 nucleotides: TGTGCCTGGAGTCTAGCGAGGTTGGACACTGAAGCTTTCTTT. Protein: CAWSLARLDTEAFF.

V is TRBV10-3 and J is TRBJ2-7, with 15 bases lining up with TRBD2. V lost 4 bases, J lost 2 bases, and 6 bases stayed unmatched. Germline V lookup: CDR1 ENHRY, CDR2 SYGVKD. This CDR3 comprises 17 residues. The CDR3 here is CAISAGTSGRLPYEQYF. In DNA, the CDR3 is TGTGCCATCAGTGCTGGGACTAGCGGGAGGCTACCCTACGAGCAGTACTTC.

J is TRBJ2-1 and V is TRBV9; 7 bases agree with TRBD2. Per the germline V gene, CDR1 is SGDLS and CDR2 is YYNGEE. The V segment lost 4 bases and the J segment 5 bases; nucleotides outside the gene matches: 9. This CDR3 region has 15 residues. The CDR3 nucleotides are TGTGCCAGCAGCCCGCGGGGGACCGACAACAATGAGCAGTTCTTC. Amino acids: CASSPRGTDNNEQFF.

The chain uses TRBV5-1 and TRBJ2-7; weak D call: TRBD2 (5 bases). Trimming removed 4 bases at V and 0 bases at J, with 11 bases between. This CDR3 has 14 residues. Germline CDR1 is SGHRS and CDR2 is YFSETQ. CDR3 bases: TGCGCCAGCAGCAGTAGCGCTCACTCCTACGAGCAGTACTTC. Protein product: CASSSSAHSYEQYF.

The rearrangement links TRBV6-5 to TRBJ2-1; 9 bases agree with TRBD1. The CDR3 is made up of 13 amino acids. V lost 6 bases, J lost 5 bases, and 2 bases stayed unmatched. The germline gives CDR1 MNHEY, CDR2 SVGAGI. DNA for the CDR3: TGTGCCAGCAGGCGGACAGGGGACAATGAGCAGTTCTTC. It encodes CASRRTGDNEQFF.

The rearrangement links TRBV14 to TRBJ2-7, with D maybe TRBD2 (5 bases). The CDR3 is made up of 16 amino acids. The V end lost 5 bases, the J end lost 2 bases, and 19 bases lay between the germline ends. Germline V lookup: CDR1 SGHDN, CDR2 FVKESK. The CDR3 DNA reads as TGTGCCAGCAGCATATCGGAGGCAAAACTAACCTACGAGCAGTACTTC. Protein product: CASSISEAKLTYEQYF.

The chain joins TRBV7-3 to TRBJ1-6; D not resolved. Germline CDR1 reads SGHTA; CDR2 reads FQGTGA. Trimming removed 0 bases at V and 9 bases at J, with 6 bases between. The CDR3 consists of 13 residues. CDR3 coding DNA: TGTGCCAGCAGCTTAACGTCGGGTTCACCCCTCCACTTT. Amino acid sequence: CASSLTSGSPLHF.

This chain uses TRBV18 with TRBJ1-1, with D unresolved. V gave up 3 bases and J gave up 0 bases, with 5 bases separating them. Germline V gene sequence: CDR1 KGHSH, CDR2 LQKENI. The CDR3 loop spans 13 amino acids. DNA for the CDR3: TGTGCCAGCTCACCCGAGATGAACACTGAAGCTTTCTTT. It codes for CASSPEMNTEAFF.

The CDR3 reads CASSSSGQGSEKLFF. DNA for the CDR3: TGCGCCAGCAGCTCCTCGGGACAGGGAAGCGAAAAACTGTTTTTT. The chain recombines TRBV5-1 with TRBJ1-4; 9 positions match TRBD1. This CDR3 is 15 amino acids long. V was pared by 3 bases and J by 8 bases, with 8 bases of the junction left unmatched. Per the germline V gene, CDR1 is SGHRS and CDR2 is YFSETQ.

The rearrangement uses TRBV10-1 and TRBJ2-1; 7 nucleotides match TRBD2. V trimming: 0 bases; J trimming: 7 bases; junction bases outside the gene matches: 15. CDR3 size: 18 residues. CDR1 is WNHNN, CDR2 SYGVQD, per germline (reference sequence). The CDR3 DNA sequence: TGCGCCAGCAGTGAGTCGACTGGCGGGAGTTTGCTCGGAAATGAGCAGTTCTTC. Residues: CASSESTGGSLLGNEQFF.

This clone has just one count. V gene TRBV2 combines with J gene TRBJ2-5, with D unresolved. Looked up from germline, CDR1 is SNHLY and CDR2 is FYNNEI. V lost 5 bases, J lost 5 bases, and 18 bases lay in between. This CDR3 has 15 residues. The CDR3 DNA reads TGTGCCAGCAGTCTAACTTGGCGAGCGATGGAGACCCAGTACTTC. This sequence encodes CASSLTWRAMETQYF.

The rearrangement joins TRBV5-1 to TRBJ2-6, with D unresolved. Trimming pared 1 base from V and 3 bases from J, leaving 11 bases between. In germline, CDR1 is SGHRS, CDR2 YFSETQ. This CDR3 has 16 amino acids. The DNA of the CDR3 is TGCGCCAGCAGCTTGCGTGTCGCAGGTGGGGCCAACGTCCTGACTTTC. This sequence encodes CASSLRVAGGANVLTF. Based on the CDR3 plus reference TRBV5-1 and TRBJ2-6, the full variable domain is KAGVTQTPRYLIKTRGQQVTLSCSPISGHRSVSWYQQTPGQGLQFLFEYFSETQRNKGNFPGRFSGRQFSNSRSEMNVSTLELGDSALYLCASSLRVAGGANVLTFGAGSRLTVL.

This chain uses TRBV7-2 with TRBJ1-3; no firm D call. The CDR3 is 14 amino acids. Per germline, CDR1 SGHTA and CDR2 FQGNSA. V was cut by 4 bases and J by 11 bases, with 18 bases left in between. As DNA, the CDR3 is TGTGCCAGCAGCTCCTTGACATCCAGGATCCCCATATATTTT. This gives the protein CASSSLTSRIPIYF.

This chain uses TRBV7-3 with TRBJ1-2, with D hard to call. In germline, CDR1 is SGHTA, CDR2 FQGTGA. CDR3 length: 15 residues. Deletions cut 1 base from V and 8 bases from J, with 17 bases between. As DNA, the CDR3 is TGTGCCAGCAGCTTAAGTGGCGGACTCACGACCGGCTACACCTTC. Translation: CASSLSGGLTTGYTF. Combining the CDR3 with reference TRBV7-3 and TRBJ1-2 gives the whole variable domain GAGVSQTPSNKVTEKGKYVELRCDPISGHTALYWYRQSLGQGPEFLIYFQGTGAADDSGLPNDRFFAVRPEGSVSTLKIQRTERGDSAVYLCASSLSGGLTTGYTFGSGTRLTVV.

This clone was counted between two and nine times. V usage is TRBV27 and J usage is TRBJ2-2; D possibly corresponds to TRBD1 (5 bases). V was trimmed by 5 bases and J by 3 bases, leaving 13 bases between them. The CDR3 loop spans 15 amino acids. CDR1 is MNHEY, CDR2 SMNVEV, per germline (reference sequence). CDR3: CASSTRQTYTGELFF. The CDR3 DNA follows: TGTGCCAGCAGTACCAGACAGACTTACACCGGGGAGCTGTTTTTT.

CDR3 protein: CASSKGTGETTSNQPQHF. In DNA, the CDR3 is TGTGCCAGCAGCAAAGGGACAGGGGAAACCACTAGCAATCAGCCCCAGCATTTT. This rearrangement joins TRBV21-1 to TRBJ1-5; TRBD1, the table's D call, was not compared with the DNA. TRBV21-1 is designated a pseudogene. This CDR3 region has 18 residues.

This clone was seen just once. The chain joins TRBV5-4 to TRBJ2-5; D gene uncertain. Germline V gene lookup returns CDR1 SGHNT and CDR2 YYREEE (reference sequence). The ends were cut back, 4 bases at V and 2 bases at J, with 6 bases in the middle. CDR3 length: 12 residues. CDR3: CASSTEQETQYF. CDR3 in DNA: TGTGCCAGCAGCACAGAACAAGAGACCCAGTACTTC.

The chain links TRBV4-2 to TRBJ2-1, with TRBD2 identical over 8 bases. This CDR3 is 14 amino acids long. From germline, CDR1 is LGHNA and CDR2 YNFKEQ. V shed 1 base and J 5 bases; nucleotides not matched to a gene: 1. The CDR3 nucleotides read TGTGCCAGCAGCCAAGGAGCGGGGGACAATGAGCAGTTCTTC. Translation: CASSQGAGDNEQFF.

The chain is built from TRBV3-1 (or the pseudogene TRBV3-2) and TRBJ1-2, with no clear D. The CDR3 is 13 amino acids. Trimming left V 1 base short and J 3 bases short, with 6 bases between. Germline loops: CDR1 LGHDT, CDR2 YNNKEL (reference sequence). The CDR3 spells CASSQGAYYGYTF. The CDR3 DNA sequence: TGTGCCAGCAGCCAAGGCGCGTACTATGGCTACACCTTC.

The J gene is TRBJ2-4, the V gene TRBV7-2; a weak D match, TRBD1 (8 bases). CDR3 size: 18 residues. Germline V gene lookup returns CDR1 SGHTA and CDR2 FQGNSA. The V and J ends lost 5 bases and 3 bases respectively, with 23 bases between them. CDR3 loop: CASSPRAGAGQVKNIQYF. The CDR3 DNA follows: TGTGCCAGCAGCCCCCGCGCGGGAGCGGGACAGGTCAAAAACATTCAGTACTTC.

The CDR3 nucleotides read TGCGCCAGCAGCCCGGCGGGAGGACTGAACACCGGGGAGCTGTTTTTT. It encodes CASSPAGGLNTGELFF. This chain links TRBV4-3 with TRBJ2-2, with 8 bases lining up with TRBD2. The CDR3 loop spans 16 amino acids. Looked up from germline, CDR1 is LGHNA and CDR2 is YSLEER. Unmatched junction bases numbered 5, after V lost 4 bases and J lost 1 base.

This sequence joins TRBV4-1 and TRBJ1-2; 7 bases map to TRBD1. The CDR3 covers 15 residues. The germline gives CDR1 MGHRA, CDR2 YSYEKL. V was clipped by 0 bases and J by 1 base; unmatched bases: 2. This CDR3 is CASSQETGLNYGYTF. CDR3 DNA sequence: TGCGCCAGCAGCCAAGAGACAGGGCTTAACTATGGCTACACCTTC.